This TCR beta chain was recorded in a study of T cells after yellow fever vaccination. For the study at large: Fractions of limited cellularity were prepared by means of SMART-Seq v4 Ultra Low Input. Study-wide findings and caveats: Reappearance after the booster was seen for most primary-vaccination clones, at about 95% CD4 and 75% to 90% CD8. It was a small share of clonotypes that appeared in both CD4 and CD8 compartments.

This clonotype came up a few times. Antigen: not known. 5'RACE template switching produced TCR cDNA carrying a universal primer site and UMIs. Each CDR3 protein is one row after TCRdb ran MiXCR on the 5' RACE reads. The sample consists of 340,000 or so distinct CDR3 sequences, around an eighth of them appearing once. The sequencing used CD4+ T cells sorted from PBMCs, collected 15 days after the yellow fever booster vaccination. The receptor comes from a man between 18 and 29 years old who received the YFV17D yellow fever vaccine.

CDR3 DNA: TGCGCCAGCAGCCCGACAGGTCAAAGAGAGACCCAGTACTTC. It translates to CASSPTGQRETQYF. V gene TRBV5-1 combines with J gene TRBJ2-5, with D maybe TRBD1 (6 bases). Trimming stripped 4 bases from V and 4 bases from J, with 14 bases between. Germline V CDR1 and CDR2: SGHRS, YFSETQ. CDR3 length equals 14 residues.